This record covers a single T cell receptor (beta chain). The entry originates in a study of control samples from healthy donors and cancer patients. Only in-frame clones appear in the TCRdb table, and some are missing; sequencing was by immunoSEQ multiplex PCR. The repertoire includes about 190,000 clones, 91% of them detected once, and approximately 2% sits in the top ten. Trimming removed 2 bases from V and 2 bases from J, with 16 bases in between. This CDR3 comprises 16 residues. Germline V gene data show CDR1 as SGHTA and CDR2 as FQGNSA. The chain recombines TRBV7-2 with TRBJ2-7; perhaps D is TRBD1 or TRBD2 (5 bases each). The sample taken for sequencing was blood. The receptor comes from a man aged 25-40 years in good health. CDR3 region: CASSLMFSGPTYEQYF. The CDR3 bases are TGTGCCAGCAGCTTAATGTTCTCGGGGCCTACCTACGAGCAGTACTTC.